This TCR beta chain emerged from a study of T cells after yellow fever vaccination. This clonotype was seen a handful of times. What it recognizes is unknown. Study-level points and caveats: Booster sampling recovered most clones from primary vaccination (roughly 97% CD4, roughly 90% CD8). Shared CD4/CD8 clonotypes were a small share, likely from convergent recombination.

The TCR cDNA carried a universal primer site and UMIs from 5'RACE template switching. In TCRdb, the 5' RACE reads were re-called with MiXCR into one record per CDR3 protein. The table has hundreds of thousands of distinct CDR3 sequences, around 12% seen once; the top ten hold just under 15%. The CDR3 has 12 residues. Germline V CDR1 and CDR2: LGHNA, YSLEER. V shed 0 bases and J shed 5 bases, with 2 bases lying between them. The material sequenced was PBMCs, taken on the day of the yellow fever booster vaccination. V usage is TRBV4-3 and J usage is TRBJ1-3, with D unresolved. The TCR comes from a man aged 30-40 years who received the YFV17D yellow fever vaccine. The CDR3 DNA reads TGCGCCAGCAGCCAAGACAGAAACACCATATATTTT. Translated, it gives CASSQDRNTIYF.